This T cell receptor beta chain was sequenced in a study of CD8 T cells in Susac syndrome. Looking at the study overall: When their blood was taken, the Susac syndrome patients had either not yet had any therapy, were taking corticosteroids, or were taking intravenous immunoglobulin alone.

As concerns this clonotype: Antigen specificity is unknown.

Reverse transcription used roughly 0.45 to 1 ug RNA and random hexamers. One entry per CDR3 protein, called by TCRdb with MiXCR from the immunoSEQ multiplex PCR reads. There are around 100,000 distinct CDR3 sequences in the sample; 95% occur only once, and 0.3% lies in the top ten. General study results and limits: The authors acknowledged that the study's TCR sequencing and HLA analysis involved relatively few individuals.

Sequencing targeted TCR beta in T cells from blood (CD8+ and CD4+). Sequencing was performed on CD8+ T cells from PBMCs. The sequence was collected from a human donor with Susac syndrome.

The CDR3 loop reads CASKASAGGYEQYF. CDR3 bases: TGTGCCAGTAAGGCATCAGCGGGAGGTTACGAGCAGTACTTC. The chain has TRBV19 and TRBJ2-7, with 9 bases aligning to TRBD2. Germline V lookup: CDR1 LNHDA, CDR2 SQIVND (reference sequence). There are 14 residues in the CDR3. V gave up 7 bases and J gave up 4 bases; unmatched junction bases: 8.